The 29 T cell receptor beta chains below come from one sample, sequenced in a study of Graves' ophthalmopathy and Graves' hyperthyroidism. RNA served as the template for amplifying TCR beta CDR3 regions. After a first-round RT-PCR with HTBI primers, a second-round multiplex PCR was run. MiXCR, run by TCRdb on the multiplex PCR reads, gives a single entry per CDR3 protein. The profile shows some 150,000 distinct CDR3 sequences, approximately 40% of them singletons. Sequencing used peripheral blood. The receptors stem from a man aged 25-40 years with Graves' ophthalmopathy.

The V gene is TRBV12-3 or TRBV12-4, the J gene TRBJ1-2; the match to TRBD1 covers 7 bases. The CDR3 is made up of 15 amino acids. The ends lost 6 bases at V and 4 bases at J; junction bases unmatched: 11. The CDR3 DNA follows: TGTGCCAGCAGGGGAACAGGGGCAGACGGCTATGGCTACACCTTC. As protein: CASRGTGADGYGYTF.

The V gene is TRBV6-1, the J gene TRBJ2-5; D is unresolved. From germline, CDR1 is MNHNS and CDR2 SASEGT. The CDR3 is 12 amino acids. V gave up 4 bases and J gave up 5 bases, with 8 bases separating them. The CDR3 spells CASSGAVETQYF. The DNA for the CDR3 is TGTGCCAGCAGTGGAGCCGTGGAGACCCAGTACTTC.

In regard to this clonotype: At one boundary the junction diverges from the germline segment, which might be a read error. The J gene is TRBJ1-6, the V gene TRBV12-3 or TRBV12-4, with a tentative D call TRBD1 (5 bases). CDR3 length: 14 amino acids. The CDR3 is CASSWQGPNSPPHF. In nucleotides, the CDR3 is TGTGCCAGCAGTTGGCAGGGCCCTAATTCACCCCCCCACTTT.

The chain is built from TRBV7-3 and TRBJ2-6, with D hard to call. The CDR3 runs 16 residues. Trimming took off 5 bases at V and 2 bases at J, with 13 bases between the two ends. Germline values: CDR1 SGHTA, CDR2 FQGTGA. CDR3 in amino acids: CASSPSALTGANVLTF. Written as DNA, the CDR3 is TGTGCCAGCAGCCCGTCCGCCTTGACTGGGGCCAACGTCCTGACTTTC.

This clonotype was seen many times. The J gene is TRBJ1-6, the V gene TRBV20-1, with D possibly being TRBD1 (6 bases). CDR3 size: 15 residues. V lost 1 base, J lost 9 bases, and 16 bases lay in between. In germline, CDR1 is DFQATT, CDR2 SNEGSKA (reference sequence). CDR3 bases: TGCAGTGCTAGAGGATCAAGCAGGGGAAGTTCACCCCTCCACTTT. This gives the protein CSARGSSRGSSPLHF.

This clonotype has a count of ten or more. This chain's CDR3 is CSVPGDFSYEQYF. The CDR3 nucleotides read TGCAGCGTCCCGGGGGATTTCTCCTACGAGCAGTACTTC. V and J are TRBV29-1 and TRBJ2-7; D is possibly TRBD2 (6 bases). The germline CDR1 and CDR2 sequences are SQVTM and ANQGSEA. This CDR3 comprises 13 residues. Trimming took 6 bases from V and 0 from J, leaving 12 bases between them.

The table lists this clonotype with many counts. This chain uses TRBV28 with TRBJ2-2; D unresolved. CDR1 is MDHEN and CDR2 is SYDVKM in the germline V gene. V was clipped by 3 bases and J by 6 bases, with 14 bases between them. The CDR3 runs to 15 residues. CDR3 bases: TGTGCCAGCAGTTTGCGCCGACTTACGGCCGGGGAGCTGTTTTTT. It is translated as CASSLRRLTAGELFF.

In nucleotides, the CDR3 is TGTGCCAGCAGTCCCGGGACAGGGGAAGGCTACACCTTC. Translating it yields CASSPGTGEGYTF. This chain links TRBV28 with TRBJ1-2, with 10 bases identical to TRBD1. Germline values: CDR1 MDHEN, CDR2 SYDVKM. The V and J ends lost 5 bases and 8 bases, in that order; junction bases with no gene match: 5. The CDR3 consists of 13 residues.

This clonotype was counted at least ten times. The chain uses TRBV30 and TRBJ2-7; D may be TRBD2 (5 bases). The CDR3 sequence is 13 residues long. Germline V lookup: CDR1 GTSNPN, CDR2 SVGIG (reference sequence). Deletions cut 0 bases from V and 6 bases from J, with 12 bases between. The CDR3 coding sequence is TGTGCCTGGAGTGTGGAGGTCCCGGGCGAGCAGTACTTC. Its translation is CAWSVEVPGEQYF. Complete variable domain (other parts from reference TRBV30 and TRBJ2-7): SQTIHQWPATLVQPVGSPLSLECTVEGTSNPNLYWYRQAAGRGLQLLFYSVGIGQISSEVPQNLSASRPQDRQFILSSKKLLLSDSGFYLCAWSVEVPGEQYFGPGTRLTVT.

This clonotype was detected ten times or more. The chain uses TRBV30 and TRBJ2-5, with D tentatively TRBD1 or TRBD2 (5 bases each). Trimming stripped 4 bases from V and 5 bases from J, with 11 bases between. In germline, CDR1 is GTSNPN, CDR2 SVGIG (reference sequence). The CDR3 length is 12 residues. CDR3 sequence reads: CAWTPEGETQYF. CDR3 coding DNA: TGTGCCTGGACACCCGAGGGGGAGACCCAGTACTTC.

The chain combines TRBV28 with TRBJ1-1; D gene uncertain. Germline V gives CDR1 MDHEN, CDR2 SYDVKM. The CDR3 is 15 amino acids. V shed 2 bases and J shed 4 bases, with 14 bases lying between them. The CDR3 DNA is TGTGCCAGCAGTTTAGCCCGGGATCGGGGCACTGAAGCTTTCTTT. Its translation: CASSLARDRGTEAFF.

The gene calls are TRBV11-1 and TRBJ2-5, with 13 bases that match TRBD2. Germline V gene sequence: CDR1 SGHAT, CDR2 FQDESV (reference sequence). V dropped 5 bases and J dropped 5; count of bases not matched to a gene: 11. This CDR3 region has 17 residues. CDR3 loop: CASSPSGLAGAQETQYF. As DNA, the CDR3 is TGTGCCAGCAGCCCCTCAGGACTAGCGGGAGCTCAGGAGACCCAGTACTTC.

In this sample, this clonotype turned up many times. This sequence joins TRBV6-1 and TRBJ2-5; TRBD2 matches at 9 bases. Germline CDR1 reads MNHNS; CDR2 reads SASEGT. The CDR3 runs 17 residues. The J segment lost 5 bases and the V segment lost 4 bases, leaving 14 bases of the junction unmatched. The CDR3 is CASSVGSSGALVETQYF. The CDR3 DNA follows: TGTGCCAGCAGTGTGGGGTCTAGCGGGGCCCTGGTTGAGACCCAGTACTTC.

This clonotype was found many times. The chain joins TRBV5-1 to TRBJ2-7; TRBD1 matches 7 bases. The J segment lost 5 bases and the V segment lost 4 bases, leaving 12 bases of the junction unmatched. The germline gives CDR1 SGHRS, CDR2 YFSETQ. This CDR3 has 15 amino acids. Here the CDR3 DNA reads TGCGCCAGCAGCGCCCCGACAGGGCGTGACGACGAGCAGTACTTC. It encodes CASSAPTGRDDEQYF.

V gene TRBV6-1 combines with J gene TRBJ1-6; D not resolved. Germline values: CDR1 MNHNS, CDR2 SASEGT. V lost 7 bases and J 10 bases, leaving 26 bases between the germline ends. The CDR3 runs to 17 residues. CDR3 sequence: CASIPRGPQGGRSPLHF. The CDR3 nucleotides read TGTGCCAGCATCCCCCGGGGTCCTCAAGGAGGGCGCTCACCCCTCCACTTT.

This chain links TRBV30 with TRBJ2-5, with D possibly matching TRBD1 (6 bases). CDR3 length: 13 amino acids. Trimming removed 3 bases at V and 1 base at J, with 9 bases between. Germline V gives CDR1 GTSNPN, CDR2 SVGIG (reference sequence). The CDR3 nucleotides read TGTGCCTGGAGCCCGGACAGCCAAGAGACCCAGTACTTC. Its translation is CAWSPDSQETQYF.

This clonotype came up many times. The V and J genes are TRBV12-3 or TRBV12-4 and TRBJ2-5, with 7 positions matching TRBD1. The ends lost 4 bases at V and 7 bases at J; junction bases unmatched: 9. This CDR3 region has 14 residues. The CDR3 is CASSSSRQGATQYF. CDR3 sequence (DNA): TGTGCCAGCAGTTCAAGTCGACAGGGTGCGACCCAGTACTTC.

This clonotype was counted many times. This chain links TRBV7-8 with TRBJ2-7; 8 bases fit TRBD2. The CDR3 is 17 amino acids. J gave up 0 bases and V 7 bases, and 14 bases lay outside the gene matches. Germline CDR1 is SGHVS and CDR2 is FQNEAQ. The CDR3, as DNA: TGTGCCAGCACTTCCCGCCCCGGGAGGGGGGACTCCTACGAGCAGTACTTC. Its protein product is CASTSRPGRGDSYEQYF.

This chain uses TRBV6-2 or TRBV6-3 with TRBJ2-7, with no clear D. The ends were cut back, 8 bases at V and 5 bases at J, with 16 bases in the middle. CDR3 length: 13 residues. In germline, CDR1 is MNHEY, CDR2 SVGEGT. CDR3 sequence reads: CASGHELWNEQYF. CDR3 DNA sequence: TGTGCCAGCGGTCACGAGCTGTGGAACGAGCAGTACTTC.

This clonotype was detected ten times or more. The chain carries TRBV3-1 and TRBJ1-5, with D possibly matching TRBD1 (5 bases). This CDR3 comprises 13 residues. Per germline, CDR1 LGHDT and CDR2 YNNKEL (reference sequence). V was pared by 1 base and J by 6 bases, with 7 bases between. The CDR3 nucleotides read TGTGCCAGCAGCCAAGGGGGCGGTCAGCCCCAGCATTTT. It is translated as CASSQGGGQPQHF.

This clonotype was picked up many times. This chain joins TRBV7-2 and TRBJ1-2; TRBD1 aligns across 9 bases. The V gene's germline CDR1 is SGHTA and CDR2 FQGNSA. V lost 3 bases and J lost 5; bases outside the gene matches: 4. CDR3 length equals 14 residues. In DNA form, the CDR3 reads TGTGCCAGCAGCTTGGACAGGGGTGGATATGGCTACACCTTC. It yields the protein CASSLDRGGYGYTF.

There are many counts of this clonotype. This chain joins TRBV7-9 and TRBJ1-5; 10 bases match TRBD1. From germline, CDR1 is SEHNR and CDR2 FQNEAQ (reference sequence). The CDR3 has 15 residues. J lost 15 bases, V lost 4 bases, and 15 bases had no gene match. CDR3 DNA sequence: TGTGCCAGCAGCTCTGGGACAGGGGCAGAGAGAACCCTGCATTTT. Translation gives CASSSGTGAERTLHF.

The rearrangement links TRBV6-1 to TRBJ2-7, with D perhaps given as TRBD1 or TRBD2 (5 bases each). V was pared by 3 bases and J by 6 bases, with 21 bases between. Germline CDR1 reads MNHNS; CDR2 reads SASEGT. The CDR3 length is 16 residues. CDR3 bases: TGTGCCAGCAGTGACGGCTACTTAGCGTCAAGGGGCGAGCAGTACTTC. Its translation is CASSDGYLASRGEQYF.

This CDR3 is CASSLMQGLEQYF. The CDR3 nucleotides are TGTGCCAGCAGCTTAATGCAGGGCCTGGAGCAGTACTTC. The rearrangement links TRBV7-2 to TRBJ2-7; D possibly corresponds to TRBD1 (5 bases). Germline V gene lookup returns CDR1 SGHTA and CDR2 FQGNSA. The CDR3 length is 13 residues. Trimming removed 2 bases from V and 7 bases from J, with 12 bases in between.

This clonotype was detected ten times or more. V is TRBV29-1 and J is TRBJ2-5; a weak D match, TRBD2 (5 bases). The V end lost 4 bases, the J end lost 5 bases, and 14 bases lay between the germline ends. The CDR3 sequence is 13 residues long. Germline V gives CDR1 SQVTM, CDR2 ANQGSEA. The CDR3 DNA reads as TGCAGCGTTGTGGTAGCGAGTTTGGAGACCCAGTACTTC. This codes for CSVVVASLETQYF.

Many counts were recorded for this clonotype. The chain employs TRBV7-2 and TRBJ2-7; D remains ambiguous. The V end lost 0 bases, the J end lost 6 bases, and 6 bases lay between the germline ends. The CDR3 is made up of 12 amino acids. Germline V CDR1 and CDR2: SGHTA, FQGNSA. CDR3 sequence: CASSLAPVEQYF. As DNA, the CDR3 is TGTGCCAGCAGCTTAGCGCCGGTCGAGCAGTACTTC.

This chain connects TRBV7-3 to TRBJ2-7; the match to TRBD2 covers 8 bases. Germline V CDR1 and CDR2: SGHTA, FQGTGA. The CDR3 is made up of 19 amino acids. The ends lost 5 bases at V and 2 bases at J; junction bases unmatched: 20. CDR3 coding DNA: TGTGCCAGCAGCCTACGTGGGGGGGCGAAGATAGCGGGAACCTACGAGCAGTACTTC. Its translation: CASSLRGGAKIAGTYEQYF.

The chain joins TRBV6-1 to TRBJ2-2, with 10 bases lining up with TRBD1. CDR1 is MNHNS and CDR2 is SASEGT in the germline V gene. The V gene end was trimmed by 5 bases and the J gene end by 7 bases; junction bases not matched to a gene: 7. The CDR3 is 15 residues long. Written as DNA, the CDR3 is TGTGCCAGCAGTACCGGGACAGGGGAAGGCGGGGAGCTGTTTTTT. Translated, it gives CASSTGTGEGGELFF.

The sample holds a few counts of this clonotype. The rearrangement links TRBV19 to TRBJ2-7; possible D gene TRBD2, 6 bases. The CDR3 runs 13 residues. V was shortened by 5 bases and J by 5 bases, with 13 bases between the two germline ends. Germline CDR1 is LNHDA and CDR2 is SQIVND (reference sequence). The CDR3 DNA sequence: TGTGCCAGTAGTCCAGGCGGGGACCACGAGCAGTACTTC. Translating gives CASSPGGDHEQYF. The full variable domain, with the rest looked up from reference TRBV19 and TRBJ2-7, is DGGITQSPKYLFRKEGQNVTLSCEQNLNHDAMYWYRQDPGQGLRLIYYSQIVNDFQKGDIAEGYSVSREKKESFPLTVTSAQKNPTAFYLCASSPGGDHEQYFGPGTRLTVT.